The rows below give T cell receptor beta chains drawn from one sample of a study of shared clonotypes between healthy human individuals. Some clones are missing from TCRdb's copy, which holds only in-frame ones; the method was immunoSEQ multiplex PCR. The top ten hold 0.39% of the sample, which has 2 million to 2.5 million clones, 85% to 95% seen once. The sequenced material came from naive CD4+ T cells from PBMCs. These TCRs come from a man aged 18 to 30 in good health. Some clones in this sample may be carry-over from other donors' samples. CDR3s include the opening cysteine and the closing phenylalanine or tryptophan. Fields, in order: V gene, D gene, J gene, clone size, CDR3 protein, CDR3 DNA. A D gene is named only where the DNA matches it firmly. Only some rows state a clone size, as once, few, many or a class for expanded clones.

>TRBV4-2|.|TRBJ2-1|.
CASSQERGGSSYNEQFF
TGTGCCAGCAGCCAAGAGAGAGGCGGAAGCTCCTACAATGAGCAGTTCTTC
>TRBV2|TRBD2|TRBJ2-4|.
CAGGTSGRTLAKNIQYF
TGTGCCGGGGGGACTAGCGGGAGGACCTTAGCCAAAAACATTCAGTACTTC
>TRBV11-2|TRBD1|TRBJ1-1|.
CASSLRDRRAVAFF
TGTGCCAGCAGCCTCCGGGACAGGAGGGCGGTAGCTTTCTTT
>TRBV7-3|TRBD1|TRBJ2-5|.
CASSPTGPQETQYF
TGTGCCAGCAGCCCGACAGGGCCCCAAGAGACCCAGTACTTC
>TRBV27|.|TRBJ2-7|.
CASSLGMNYEQYF
TGTGCCAGCAGCCTAGGGATGAACTACGAGCAGTACTTC
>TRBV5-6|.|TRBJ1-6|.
CASSLGRNNSPLHF
TGTGCCAGCAGCTTGGGGCGGAATAATTCACCCCTCCACTTT
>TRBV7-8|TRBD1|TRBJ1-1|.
CASSLVRQGQRTEAFF
TGTGCCAGCAGCTTAGTGAGACAGGGTCAGAGAACTGAAGCTTTCTTT
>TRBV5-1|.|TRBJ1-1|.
CASSSGPLANTEAFF
TGCGCCAGCAGCTCGGGACCCCTGGCGAACACTGAAGCTTTCTTT
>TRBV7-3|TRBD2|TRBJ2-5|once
CASSFLAGGPETQYF
TGTGCCAGCAGCTTTCTAGCGGGAGGGCCCGAGACCCAGTACTTC
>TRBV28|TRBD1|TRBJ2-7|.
CASSIQGTGMDEQYF
TGTGCCAGCAGCATTCAGGGGACAGGGATGGACGAGCAGTACTTC
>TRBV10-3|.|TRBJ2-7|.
CAISDGTGNYEQYF
TGTGCCATCAGTGACGGGACTGGGAACTACGAGCAGTACTTC
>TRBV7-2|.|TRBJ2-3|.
CASSAGLGGDTQYF
TGTGCCAGCAGCGCAGGACTGGGGGGAGATACGCAGTATTTT
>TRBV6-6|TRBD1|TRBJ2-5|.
CASSYRGTGGGETQYF
TGTGCCAGCAGTTACCGAGGGACAGGGGGCGGCGAGACCCAGTACTTC
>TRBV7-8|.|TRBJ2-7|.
CASSPTDRHYEQYF
TGTGCCAGCAGCCCCACGGACAGACACTACGAGCAGTACTTC
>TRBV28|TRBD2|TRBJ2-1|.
CASSFGRLAGNNEQFF
TGTGCCAGCAGTTTCGGGAGACTAGCGGGGAACAATGAGCAGTTCTTC
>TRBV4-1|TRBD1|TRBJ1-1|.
CASSPGQGATNTEAFF
TGCGCCAGCAGCCCCGGACAGGGGGCTACAAACACTGAAGCTTTCTTT
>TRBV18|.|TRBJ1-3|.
CASSPPSVGNTIYF
TGTGCCAGCTCACCGCCGAGCGTGGGAAACACCATATATTTT
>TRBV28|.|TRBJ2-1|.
CASSPPRGSSYNEQFF
TGTGCCAGCAGTCCCCCTCGGGGTAGCTCCTACAATGAGCAGTTCTTC
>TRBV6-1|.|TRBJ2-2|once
CASRSLANTGELFF
TGTGCCAGCAGGAGCCTCGCGAACACCGGGGAGCTGTTTTTT
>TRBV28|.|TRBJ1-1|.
CASSSAVVGFRSEAFF
TGTGCCAGCAGCTCCGCGGTAGTTGGTTTTCGCAGTGAAGCTTTCTTT
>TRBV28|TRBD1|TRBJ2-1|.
CASSLSGRDRGSHEQFF
TGTGCCAGCAGTTTATCGGGCCGGGACAGAGGGTCTCATGAGCAGTTCTTC
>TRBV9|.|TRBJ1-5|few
CASSSHGGAEPQHF
TGTGCCAGCAGCTCCCACGGGGGGGCCGAGCCCCAGCATTTT
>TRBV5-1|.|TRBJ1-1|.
CASSFPGANTEAFF
TGCGCCAGCAGCTTCCCGGGGGCCAACACTGAAGCTTTCTTT
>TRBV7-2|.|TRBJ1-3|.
CASSPRTDTIYF
TGTGCCAGCAGCCCCAGGACGGACACCATATATTTT
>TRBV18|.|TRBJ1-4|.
CASSPVIGDEKLFF
TGTGCCAGCTCACCCGTGATCGGGGATGAAAAACTGTTTTTT
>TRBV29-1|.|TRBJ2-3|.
CSVEDGKSDTQYF
TGCAGCGTTGAAGACGGAAAGTCGGATACGCAGTATTTT
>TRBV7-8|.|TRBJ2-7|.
CASSLSGRVYEQYF
TGTGCCAGCAGCTTATCAGGGCGGGTTTACGAGCAGTACTTC
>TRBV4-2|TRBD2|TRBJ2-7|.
CASSQDRSGTRSYEQYF
TGTGCCAGCAGCCAAGATAGAAGCGGGACTCGCTCCTACGAGCAGTACTTC
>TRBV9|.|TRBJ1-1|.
CASSSTRMGANTEAFF
TGTGCCAGCAGCTCAACGCGAATGGGGGCGAACACTGAAGCTTTCTTT
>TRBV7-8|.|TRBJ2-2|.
CASSSPPNTGELFF
TGTGCCAGCAGCTCACCGCCGAACACCGGGGAGCTGTTTTTT
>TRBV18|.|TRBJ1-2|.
CASSPIEGVGYGYTF
TGTGCCAGCTCACCAATAGAAGGGGTCGGGTATGGCTACACCTTC
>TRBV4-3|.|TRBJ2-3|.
CASSQGVMGTYGKGTDTQYF
TGCGCCAGCAGCCAAGGGGTAATGGGGACTTACGGAAAAGGCACAGATACGCAGTATTTT
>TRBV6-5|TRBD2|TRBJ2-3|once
CASSYRSGSGDTQYF
TGTGCCAGCAGTTACCGTAGCGGGAGTGGCGATACGCAGTATTTT
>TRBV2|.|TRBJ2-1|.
CASKGESGSYNEQFF
TGTGCCAGCAAAGGGGAGTCCGGCTCCTACAATGAGCAGTTCTTC
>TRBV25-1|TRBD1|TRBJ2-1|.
CASGGAQGLNEQFF
TGTGCCAGCGGGGGCGCACAGGGGTTGAATGAGCAGTTCTTC
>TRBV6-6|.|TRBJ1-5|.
CASSQYMQPQHF
TGTGCCAGCAGTCAGTATATGCAGCCCCAGCATTTT
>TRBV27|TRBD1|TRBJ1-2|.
CASSLSPYQKPGQINYGYTF
TGTGCCAGCAGTTTATCCCCCTACCAGAAACCGGGACAGATTAACTATGGCTACACCTTC
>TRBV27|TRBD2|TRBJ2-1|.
CASSLSRLAGGPFF
TGTGCCAGCAGTTTATCGAGACTAGCGGGAGGGCCATTCTTC
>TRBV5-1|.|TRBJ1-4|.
CASSLGAATNEKLFF
TGCGCCAGCAGCTTGGGCGCCGCAACTAATGAAAAACTGTTTTTT
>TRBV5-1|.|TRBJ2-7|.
CASSLNDFSYEQYF
TGCGCCAGCAGCTTGAACGATTTCTCCTACGAGCAGTACTTC
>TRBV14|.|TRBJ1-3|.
CASSQPSSGNTIYF
TGTGCCAGCAGCCAACCGAGCTCTGGAAACACCATATATTTT
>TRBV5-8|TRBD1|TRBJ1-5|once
CASSYRTGRSNQPQHF
TGTGCCAGCAGCTACCGGACAGGCCGTAGCAATCAGCCCCAGCATTTT
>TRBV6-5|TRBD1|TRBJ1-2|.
CASSSDRGNYGYTF
TGTGCCAGCAGTTCCGACAGGGGTAACTATGGCTACACCTTC
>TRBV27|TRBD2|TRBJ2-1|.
CASSRRVAGNNEQFF
TGTGCCAGCAGCCGTAGGGTAGCGGGTAACAATGAGCAGTTCTTC
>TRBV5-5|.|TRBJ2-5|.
CASSFDGQGETQYF
TGTGCCAGCAGCTTCGACGGACAAGGAGAGACCCAGTACTTC
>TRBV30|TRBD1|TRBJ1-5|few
CAWSSDRGQPQHF
TGTGCCTGGAGTTCCGACAGGGGTCAGCCCCAGCATTTT
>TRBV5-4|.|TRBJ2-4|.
CASSLAFDYPKNIQYF
TGTGCCAGCAGCTTGGCCTTCGATTATCCCAAAAACATTCAGTACTTC
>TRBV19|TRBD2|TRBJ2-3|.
CASSPGLAGGIADTQYF
TGTGCCAGTAGTCCGGGACTAGCGGGAGGGATTGCAGATACGCAGTATTTT